The rows below give T cell receptor beta chains drawn from one sample of a study of cytomegalovirus exposure and HLA in healthy donors. Assay: immunoSEQ multiplex PCR; the TCRdb copy retains only in-frame clones and omits some. The sample consists of 100,000 or so clones, roughly 60% of them appearing once. The sample was PBMCs. The receptors shown here come from a woman aged 25 to 39 in good health and CMV-seropositive. Both conserved end residues are part of each CDR3. A D gene is named only where the DNA matches it firmly. Clone sizes are given selectively: once, few, many, or a class where the clone is expanded.

V	size	D	J	DNA	CDR3
TRBV18	once	TRBD1	TRBJ1-6	TGTGCCAGCTCACCACCGGCGACAGGGGGCGGGTCACCCCTCCACTTT	CASSPPATGGGSPLHF
TRBV6-6	-	TRBD1	TRBJ1-1	TGTGCCAGCAGAACGACAGGGTACACTGAAGCTTTCTTT	CASRTTGYTEAFF
TRBV27	-	TRBD1	TRBJ1-1	TGTGCCAGCAGCCTTGGGACAGGGGGGGGGACTGAAGCTTTCTTT	CASSLGTGGGTEAFF
TRBV4-1	-	TRBD1	TRBJ1-3	TGCGCCAGCAGCCAAGACAGGGGGCGAGACACCATATATTTT	CASSQDRGRDTIYF
TRBV7-8	-	TRBD1	TRBJ1-6	TGTGCCAGCAGCCGGGACAGGGGTTTCTCACCCCTCCACTTT	CASSRDRGFSPLHF
TRBV19	-	-	TRBJ1-2	TGTGCCAGTGCTCCCGGGGGTGCCTCTTATGGCTACACCTTC	CASAPGGASYGYTF
TRBV18	-	TRBD2	TRBJ2-3	TGTGCCAGCTCGCGGACTAGCGGGGGGCGCACAGATACGCAGTATTTT	CASSRTSGGRTDTQYF
TRBV19	-	-	TRBJ2-1	TGTGCCAGTAGTATAGATCATCAGGTCAATGAGCAGTTCTTC	CASSIDHQVNEQFF
TRBV4-1	-	TRBD1	TRBJ1-2	TGCGCCAGCAGCCATCCGGGACAGGGTGTCTATGGCTACCCCTTC	CASSHPGQGVYGYPF
TRBV29-1	-	TRBD1	TRBJ1-1	TGCAGCGTGGGCCGGGACAGGGACCTCACTGAAGCTTTCTTT	CSVGRDRDLTEAFF
TRBV6-5	few	TRBD1	TRBJ1-1	TGTGCCAGCAGGCAAACTCAGGGGGCTGGTGAAGCTTTCTTT	CASRQTQGAGEAFF
TRBV28	-	-	TRBJ1-3	TGTGCCACCGAAGCACAGGCGTCTGGAAACACCATATATTTT	CATEAQASGNTIYF
TRBV28	few	TRBD2	TRBJ2-1	TGTGCCAGCAGTTCCGTAGCTAGCGGGGGTATTGAGCAGTTCTTC	CASSSVASGGIEQFF
TRBV28	-	-	TRBJ1-1	TGTGCCAGCAGTTTAGGCAGGGTAAACACTGAAGCTTTCTTT	CASSLGRVNTEAFF
TRBV2	-	TRBD2	TRBJ2-7	TGTGCCAGCAGTTTTGCTAGCGGAAGATCCTACGAGCAGTACTTC	CASSFASGRSYEQYF
TRBV6-1	-	TRBD1	TRBJ2-7	TGTGCCAGCACCCTCGGACAGGGCCACGAGCAGTACTTC	CASTLGQGHEQYF
TRBV7-9	-	TRBD1	TRBJ2-3	TGTGCCAGCAGCTTAGGAGGGGACAGGGGAACAGATACGCAGTATTTT	CASSLGGDRGTDTQYF
TRBV5-6	-	-	TRBJ1-4	TGTGCCAGCAGCTTGGCCGTTTACGGGATCGGTGAAAAACTGTTTTTT	CASSLAVYGIGEKLFF
TRBV7-9	few	-	TRBJ2-3	TGTGCCAGCACCGAGGGGGGGAGGGCCGGTACGCAGTATTTT	CASTEGGRAGTQYF
TRBV21-1	-	-	TRBJ1-6	TGTGCCAGCAGCAGTCGCTATAATTCACCCCTCCACTTT	CASSSRYNSPLHF
TRBV18	few	-	TRBJ1-4	TGTGCCAGCTCACCACCCCCTGCGGCCCAACTCGGGGAAAAACTGTTTTTT	CASSPPPAAQLGEKLFF
TRBV19	-	TRBD1	TRBJ2-7	TGTGCCAGTAGTATTAGACCGGGACAGGGGTACGAGCAGTACTTC	CASSIRPGQGYEQYF
TRBV10-2	-	-	TRBJ1-2	TGCGCCAGCAGTGAGACCTCGGGGGCGGGGGATGGCTACACCTTC	CASSETSGAGDGYTF